This T cell receptor beta chain was obtained from a study of cytomegalovirus exposure and HLA in healthy donors. V was pared by 5 bases and J by 3 bases, with 11 bases between. This CDR3 contains 14 residues. Germline V CDR1 and CDR2: MDHEN, SYDVKM. The PCR had 60 Vbeta and 13 Jbeta primers. TCRdb keeps only in-frame clones here, not all; method: immunoSEQ multiplex PCR. Here the sample table reports under 65,000 clones. The origin of this receptor is a woman aged 40 to 50 in good health and CMV-seronegative. The V call is TRBV28, the J call TRBJ1-5, with D maybe TRBD1 (5 bases). The sample comprised PBMCs. The CDR3 DNA sequence: TGTGCCAGCAGTGTAGGGGTGGTCAATCAGCCCCAGCATTTT. It is translated as CASSVGVVNQPQHF.